This T cell receptor (beta chain) was captured in a study of Graves' ophthalmopathy and Graves' hyperthyroidism. RNA served as the template for amplifying TCR beta CDR3 regions. RT-PCR with HTBI primers came first, then second-round multiplex PCR. TCRdb re-analysed the multiplex PCR reads in MiXCR, keeping a single row per CDR3 protein. The table shows tens of thousands of distinct CDR3 sequences, with approximately 52% occurring only once. The sequence was collected from an adult man with Graves' ophthalmopathy. Sequencing used peripheral blood.

CDR3 nucleotides: TGCAGTGCTAGCGGGATAGTTGCTGGTGAGACCCAGTACTTC. It is translated as CSASGIVAGETQYF. The V call is TRBV20-1, the J call TRBJ2-5; TRBD2 is a possible D gene (5 bases). This CDR3 has 14 amino acids. Trimming stripped 3 bases from V and 5 bases from J, with 16 bases between. Germline V gives CDR1 DFQATT, CDR2 SNEGSKA (reference sequence).